The present T cell receptor (beta chain) was sequenced within a study of T cell responses to AZD1222 COVID-19 vaccine. Study details: Pooled in the analysis were second doses at about 4 or about 12 weeks. Study findings and constraints: Most donors were white British and more were female, and clonal diversity was possibly underestimated.

The table came from immunoSEQ multiplex PCR; TCRdb's copy has only in-frame clones and leaves some out. Of around 120,000 clones in the sample, 70% to 90% are singletons; the top ten hold about 1.5%. This clone has ten or more counts. Its target is not known. This CDR3 region has 16 residues. The germline CDR1 and CDR2 sequences are KGHSH and LQKENI. The V gene lost 6 bases and the J gene lost 6 bases, with 21 bases spanning the gap. The source was peripheral blood, collected on day 0 of AZD1222 vaccination. This sequence was found in an adult in good health. The chain combines TRBV18 with TRBJ1-5, with a tentative D call TRBD1 (5 bases). The CDR3 nucleotides are TGTGCCAGCTCCTTCGTCGGGGCAGCTAGGGCTCAGCCCCAGCATTTT. It translates to CASSFVGAARAQPQHF.